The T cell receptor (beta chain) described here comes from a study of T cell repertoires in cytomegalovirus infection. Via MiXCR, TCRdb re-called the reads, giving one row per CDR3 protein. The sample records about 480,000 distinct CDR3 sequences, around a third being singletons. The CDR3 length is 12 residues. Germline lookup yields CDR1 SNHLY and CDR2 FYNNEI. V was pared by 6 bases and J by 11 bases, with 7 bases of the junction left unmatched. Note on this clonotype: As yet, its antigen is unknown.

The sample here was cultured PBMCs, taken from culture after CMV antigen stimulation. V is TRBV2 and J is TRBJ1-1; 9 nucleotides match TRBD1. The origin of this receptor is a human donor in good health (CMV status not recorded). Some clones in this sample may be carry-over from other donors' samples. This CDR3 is CASRDTGGPAFF. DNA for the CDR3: TGTGCCAGCAGGGATACAGGGGGCCCGGCTTTCTTT.